The rows below give T cell receptor beta chains drawn from one sample of a study of molecular identifiers for immune sequencing clone quantification. TCRdb independently ran MiXCR on the PCR reads; one entry per CDR3 protein. Of 65,000 to 70,000 distinct CDR3 sequences in the sample, 15% to 20% are singletons; the top ten hold around 1.5%. The sequenced sample was naive CD8+ T cells from blood, with Jurkat cell RNA spiked in. All receptors derive from a human donor in good health. Some libraries in this study had Jurkat cell RNA spiked in. Each CDR3 is given with its conserved first and last residue. Fields, in order: V gene, clone size, J gene, D gene, CDR3 protein, CDR3 DNA. The D gene is left open where the match is weak. Size is omitted from some rows. Given values are once, few, many or a class for expanded clones.

V: TRBV7-2
size: -
J: TRBJ2-5
D: -
CDR3: CASSPPGDTARYQETQYF
DNA: TGTGCCAGCAGCCCCCCCGGTGACACGGCCAGGTACCAAGAGACCCAGTACTTC

V: TRBV4-3
size: many
J: TRBJ1-6
D: -
CDR3: CASSSDSYNSPLHF
DNA: TGCGCCAGCAGCTCCGACTCCTATAATTCACCCCTCCACTTT

V: TRBV24-1
size: few
J: TRBJ2-7
D: -
CDR3: CATSDSSSSYEQYF
DNA: TGTGCCACCAGTGATTCCAGCAGCTCCTACGAGCAGTACTTC

V: TRBV27
size: many
J: TRBJ1-3
D: -
CDR3: CASGWSGNTIYF
DNA: TGTGCCAGCGGCTGGTCGGGAAACACCATATATTTT

V: TRBV15
size: few
J: TRBJ1-4
D: -
CDR3: CATRGLGGDRENEKLFF
DNA: TGTGCCACCAGAGGGTTGGGGGGAGACAGAGAGAATGAAAAACTGTTTTTT

V: TRBV7-8
size: many
J: TRBJ2-1
D: TRBD1
CDR3: CASSSPGQGMHEQFF
DNA: TGTGCCAGCAGCTCACCGGGACAGGGGATGCATGAGCAGTTCTTC

V: TRBV3-1
size: many
J: TRBJ2-7
D: TRBD1
CDR3: CASSPAGGSGPFFGQYF
DNA: TGTGCCAGCAGCCCAGCAGGGGGTTCAGGACCCTTTTTTGGGCAGTACTTC

V: TRBV5-1
size: -
J: TRBJ2-7
D: TRBD1
CDR3: CASSFGTGGIGNPYEQYF
DNA: TGCGCCAGCAGCTTTGGGACAGGGGGGATCGGGAATCCCTACGAGCAGTACTTC

V: TRBV27
size: -
J: TRBJ2-5
D: -
CDR3: CASSLLGVQETQYF
DNA: TGTGCCAGCAGTTTATTGGGGGTCCAAGAGACCCAGTACTTC

V: TRBV24-1
size: many
J: TRBJ1-5
D: -
CDR3: CATSEGPYSNQPQHF
DNA: TGTGCCACCAGTGAAGGCCCCTATAGCAATCAGCCCCAGCATTTT

V: TRBV5-6
size: many
J: TRBJ2-3
D: -
CDR3: CASHSGAGLRDTQYF
DNA: TGTGCCAGCCACTCCGGGGCGGGACTCCGAGATACGCAGTATTTT

V: TRBV7-6
size: many
J: TRBJ2-3
D: -
CDR3: CASSLAAEGTDTQYF
DNA: TGTGCCAGCAGCTTAGCGGCGGAGGGGACAGATACGCAGTATTTT

V: TRBV7-2
size: many
J: TRBJ2-7
D: TRBD2
CDR3: CASSLVREGLYEQYF
DNA: TGTGCCAGCAGCTTAGTGCGGGAGGGCCTCTACGAGCAGTACTTC

V: TRBV6-5
size: -
J: TRBJ2-7
D: TRBD1
CDR3: CASNPGQASSYEQYF
DNA: TGTGCCAGCAACCCGGGACAGGCTAGCTCCTACGAGCAGTACTTC

V: TRBV27
size: many
J: TRBJ2-7
D: -
CDR3: CASKRVGEQYF
DNA: TGTGCCAGCAAGCGGGTGGGCGAGCAGTACTTC

V: TRBV20-1
size: many
J: TRBJ2-7
D: -
CDR3: CSARASSPGLSYEQYF
DNA: TGCAGTGCTAGAGCGAGCTCCCCGGGACTGTCCTACGAGCAGTACTTC

V: TRBV7-2
size: many
J: TRBJ2-3
D: TRBD1
CDR3: CASSYRDRTTDTQYF
DNA: TGTGCCAGCAGCTACCGGGACAGGACCACAGATACGCAGTATTTT

V: TRBV11-2
size: -
J: TRBJ2-7
D: -
CDR3: CASSFSVQTPYEQYF
DNA: TGTGCCAGCAGCTTCTCTGTCCAAACCCCCTACGAGCAGTACTTC

V: TRBV7-7
size: many
J: TRBJ2-1
D: TRBD2
CDR3: CASSIREGLNEQFF
DNA: TGTGCCAGCAGCATAAGGGAGGGGTTGAATGAGCAGTTCTTC

V: TRBV5-6
size: -
J: TRBJ2-2
D: -
CDR3: CASSPGVRGTGELFF
DNA: TGTGCCAGCAGCCCGGGGGTCAGAGGCACCGGGGAGCTGTTTTTT

V: TRBV7-9
size: -
J: TRBJ2-1
D: -
CDR3: CASSLGQVLGNEQFF
DNA: TGTGCCAGCAGCTTAGGGCAGGTCCTTGGGAATGAGCAGTTCTTC

V: TRBV19
size: many
J: TRBJ1-4
D: -
CDR3: CASSQYAPGARGEKLFF
DNA: TGTGCCAGTAGCCAATATGCACCCGGAGCCAGGGGTGAAAAACTGTTTTTT

V: TRBV9
size: many
J: TRBJ2-3
D: TRBD2
CDR3: CASSVPREEGTDTQYF
DNA: TGTGCCAGCAGCGTACCACGGGAGGAGGGCACAGATACGCAGTATTTT

V: TRBV28
size: many
J: TRBJ1-6
D: -
CDR3: CASNPGNNNSPLHF
DNA: TGTGCCAGCAATCCCGGGAACAATAATTCACCCCTCCACTTT

V: TRBV6-6
size: many
J: TRBJ2-1
D: TRBD2
CDR3: CASSPTSGVLGEQFF
DNA: TGTGCCAGCAGTCCGACTAGCGGAGTTCTGGGTGAGCAGTTCTTC

V: TRBV19
size: -
J: TRBJ1-2
D: -
CDR3: CASSIGVANYGYTF
DNA: TGTGCCAGTAGTATAGGGGTAGCTAACTATGGCTACACCTTC

V: TRBV7-9
size: many
J: TRBJ1-4
D: -
CDR3: CASSFLRDSATNEKLFF
DNA: TGTGCCAGCAGCTTTCTCCGAGACAGCGCAACTAATGAAAAACTGTTTTTT

V: TRBV4-1
size: many
J: TRBJ2-1
D: TRBD2
CDR3: CASSPNSGSSYNEQFF
DNA: TGCGCCAGCAGCCCTAATAGCGGGAGCTCCTACAATGAGCAGTTCTTC

V: TRBV5-1
size: few
J: TRBJ2-7
D: -
CDR3: CASSLGHRVSSYEQYF
DNA: TGCGCCAGCAGCTTGGGTCACAGAGTTAGCTCCTACGAGCAGTACTTC

V: TRBV4-3
size: many
J: TRBJ2-7
D: TRBD1
CDR3: CASSQDRDRYEQYF
DNA: TGCGCCAGCAGCCAAGACCGGGACAGGTACGAGCAGTACTTC

V: TRBV7-6
size: many
J: TRBJ2-7
D: TRBD2
CDR3: CASSLVVAGDRQYF
DNA: TGTGCCAGCAGCTTAGTGGTAGCGGGAGATCGCCAGTACTTC

V: TRBV11-2
size: many
J: TRBJ2-2
D: -
CDR3: CASSPHPGRNTGELFF
DNA: TGTGCCAGCAGCCCCCATCCCGGGAGGAACACCGGGGAGCTGTTTTTT

V: TRBV28
size: many
J: TRBJ2-7
D: -
CDR3: CASSPRLLDHEQYF
DNA: TGTGCCAGCAGTCCCCGACTCCTGGACCACGAGCAGTACTTC

V: TRBV6-5
size: few
J: TRBJ2-7
D: TRBD1
CDR3: CASSYVRDRDSHYYEQYF
DNA: TGTGCCAGCAGTTACGTCCGGGACAGGGACTCCCACTACTACGAGCAGTACTTC

V: TRBV29-1
size: many
J: TRBJ1-1
D: TRBD1
CDR3: CSDLGQAMNTEAFF
DNA: TGCAGCGACCTGGGACAGGCCATGAACACTGAAGCTTTCTTT

V: TRBV5-8
size: many
J: TRBJ1-1
D: -
CDR3: CASIGGMNTEAFF
DNA: TGTGCCAGCATCGGAGGGATGAACACTGAAGCTTTCTTT

V: TRBV6-2/TRBV6-3
size: many
J: TRBJ2-7
D: TRBD1
CDR3: CASSRTGQGADEQYF
DNA: TGTGCCAGCAGTCGCACTGGACAGGGGGCCGACGAGCAGTACTTC

V: TRBV29-1
size: many
J: TRBJ2-7
D: TRBD1
CDR3: CSVATGDTYEQYF
DNA: TGCAGCGTTGCGACAGGGGACACCTACGAGCAGTACTTC

V: TRBV25-1
size: -
J: TRBJ2-7
D: -
CDR3: CASSERQNEQYF
DNA: TGTGCCAGCAGTGAACGGCAGAACGAGCAGTACTTC

V: TRBV7-2
size: many
J: TRBJ1-2
D: -
CDR3: CASQYIQGTYYGYTF
DNA: TGTGCCAGCCAATATATACAGGGCACATACTATGGCTACACCTTC

V: TRBV28
size: many
J: TRBJ2-5
D: TRBD1
CDR3: CASSTDRGFTQYF
DNA: TGTGCCAGCAGTACCGACAGGGGGTTCACCCAGTACTTC

V: TRBV27
size: many
J: TRBJ1-4
D: TRBD1
CDR3: CASSMTGVGEKLFF
DNA: TGTGCCAGCAGTATGACAGGGGTCGGTGAAAAACTGTTTTTT

V: TRBV4-1
size: few
J: TRBJ2-7
D: -
CDR3: CASSQGVDTSYGQYF
DNA: TGCGCCAGCAGCCAAGGGGTGGACACCTCCTACGGGCAGTACTTC